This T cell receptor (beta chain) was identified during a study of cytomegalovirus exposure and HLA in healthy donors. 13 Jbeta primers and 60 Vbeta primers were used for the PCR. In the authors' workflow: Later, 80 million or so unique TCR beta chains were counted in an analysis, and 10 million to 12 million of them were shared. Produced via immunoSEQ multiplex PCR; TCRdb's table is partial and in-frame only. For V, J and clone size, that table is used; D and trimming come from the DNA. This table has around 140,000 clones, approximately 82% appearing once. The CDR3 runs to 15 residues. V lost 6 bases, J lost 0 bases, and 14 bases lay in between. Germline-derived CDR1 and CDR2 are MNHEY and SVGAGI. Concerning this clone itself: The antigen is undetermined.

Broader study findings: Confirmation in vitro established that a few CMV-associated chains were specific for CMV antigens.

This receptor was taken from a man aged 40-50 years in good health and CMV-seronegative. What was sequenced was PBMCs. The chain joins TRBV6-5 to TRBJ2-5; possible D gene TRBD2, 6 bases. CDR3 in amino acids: CASRRPGGDQETQYF. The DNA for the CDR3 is TGTGCCAGCAGGAGGCCTGGAGGGGACCAAGAGACCCAGTACTTC.